This TCR beta chain was found in a study of blood T cell repertoires in COVID-19. Profiled with immunoSEQ multiplex PCR; TCRdb holds only in-frame clones, not every one. The sample includes some 240,000 clones, approximately 88% of them seen just once. From germline, CDR1 is SGHAT and CDR2 FQNNGV. V shed 5 bases and J 5 bases; nucleotides not matched to a gene: 20. This CDR3 region has 19 residues. J is TRBJ1-5 and V is TRBV11-2; 8 bases agree with TRBD1. The sequencing sample was made of PBMCs or T cells enriched from blood (not recorded which). The receptor was isolated from a woman aged 40-49 years who had been exposed to COVID-19. This chain's CDR3 is CASSPGQGLLFRPHQPQHF. The CDR3 DNA reads as TGTGCCAGCAGCCCTGGACAGGGACTCCTTTTCAGGCCCCATCAGCCCCAGCATTTT.